The 21 T cell receptor beta chains listed next were all sequenced from one sample in a study of shared clonotypes between healthy human individuals. The table came from immunoSEQ multiplex PCR; TCRdb's copy has only in-frame clones and leaves some out. The table has around 1.6 million clones, roughly 98% seen once; the top ten hold about 0.45%. The material sequenced was naive CD4+ T cells sorted from blood. Subset specified: CD45RA+ positively selected. These receptors all come from a man between 25 and 39 years old in good health.

This chain connects TRBV2 to TRBJ1-3; D ambiguous. The germline V and J ends were trimmed by 10 bases and 0 bases, with 13 bases remaining between them. CDR1 SNHLY and CDR2 FYNNEI come from the germline V gene. CDR3 length: 14 residues. The CDR3 loop is CATTSISSGNTIYF. The CDR3 DNA sequence: TGTGCCACTACCTCAATAAGCTCTGGAAACACCATATATTTT.

Note on this clone: Distinct nucleotide sequences in the sample also encode this CDR3. V and J are TRBV28 and TRBJ1-5, with 10 nucleotides matching TRBD1. The CDR3 consists of 16 residues. V lost 5 bases, J lost 4 bases, and 8 bases stayed unmatched. Germline V gene sequence: CDR1 MDHEN, CDR2 SYDVKM. CDR3 residues: CASSPRQGAGNQPQHF. In DNA, the CDR3 is TGTGCCAGCAGTCCCCGACAGGGGGCTGGGAATCAGCCCCAGCATTTT.

This chain links TRBV18 with TRBJ2-5, with 11 bases that match TRBD2. V gave up 0 bases and J gave up 5 bases; unmatched junction bases: 8. From germline, CDR1 is KGHSH and CDR2 LQKENI. The CDR3 spans 17 residues. The CDR3, as DNA: TGTGCCAGCTCACCACCCGCATTAGCGGGAGGGTCGGAGACCCAGTACTTC. It codes for CASSPPALAGGSETQYF.

The chain combines TRBV27 with TRBJ2-4, with D perhaps assigned TRBD1 or TRBD2 (6 bases each). Trimming left V 5 bases short and J 1 base short, with 12 bases between. CDR1 and CDR2 (germline): MNHEY, SMNVEV (reference sequence). The CDR3 is 15 residues long. This chain's CDR3 is CASSVRGLAKNIQYF. As DNA, the CDR3 is TGTGCCAGCAGTGTCCGGGGGCTGGCCAAAAACATTCAGTACTTC.

This clone was recorded only once. The rearrangement links TRBV6-6 to TRBJ2-7; 7 positions match TRBD1. Per germline, CDR1 MNHNY and CDR2 SVGAGI (reference sequence). The CDR3 loop spans 13 amino acids. V lost 9 bases to trimming and J lost 6 bases; unmatched junction nucleotides: 11. CDR3: CASLRDRTSEQYF. CDR3 sequence (DNA): TGTGCCAGTTTAAGGGACAGAACATCCGAGCAGTACTTC.

This clone showed up just once. This chain uses TRBV15 with TRBJ1-2; 7 bases line up with TRBD1. Germline V gene data show CDR1 as LNHNV and CDR2 as YYDKDF (reference sequence). CDR3 length: 14 residues. The ends lost 2 bases at V and 7 bases at J; junction bases unmatched: 7. DNA of the CDR3: TGTGCCACCAGCAGATCGACAGGGAATGGTGGCTACACCTTC. It codes for CATSRSTGNGGYTF.

The chain couples TRBV19 to TRBJ1-5; D call uncertain. The CDR3 loop spans 14 amino acids. Germline CDR1 LNHDA, CDR2 SQIVND (reference sequence). The ends were cut back, 1 base at V and 11 bases at J, with 15 bases in the middle. CDR3 DNA sequence: TGTGCCAGTAGTATAGCGGGCAGCCCGGTGGCCCAGCATTTT. This translates into CASSIAGSPVAQHF.

This clone came up a few times. The rearrangement uses TRBV28 and TRBJ1-5; D not certain. The CDR3 runs 12 residues. Between the trimmed V and J ends, which lost 0 bases and 7 bases, there was a span of 4 bases. Germline CDR1 is MDHEN and CDR2 is SYDVKM. CDR3 residues: CASSLWGQPQHF. In DNA, the CDR3 is TGTGCCAGCAGTTTATGGGGACAGCCCCAGCATTTT.

The gene calls are TRBV5-1 and TRBJ2-2, with D possibly matching TRBD2 (5 bases). CDR1 SGHRS and CDR2 YFSETQ come from the germline V gene. The CDR3 totals 14 residues. V shed 4 bases and J shed 3 bases, with 10 bases lying between them. CDR3 loop: CASSGGPDTGELFF. The CDR3 region has the DNA TGCGCCAGCAGCGGCGGGCCAGACACCGGGGAGCTGTTTTTT.

The chain is built from TRBV27 and TRBJ1-1, with 7 bases matching TRBD1. The CDR3 length is 15 residues. Germline CDR1 reads MNHEY; CDR2 reads SMNVEV (reference sequence). J was trimmed by 0 bases and V by 4 bases; bases with no gene match: 5. DNA for the CDR3: TGTGCCAGCAGTTCCTCCGGGACAGTGAACACTGAAGCTTTCTTT. It specifies CASSSSGTVNTEAFF.

The V and J genes are TRBV4-2 and TRBJ2-7; D might be TRBD1 or TRBD2, each matching 5 bases. V gave up 0 bases and J gave up 0 bases, with 12 bases separating them. Germline assignment: CDR1 LGHNA and CDR2 YNFKEQ. This CDR3 has 16 residues. In DNA, the CDR3 is TGTGCCAGCAGCCAAGATCTGTGGGGGAGCTCCTACGAGCAGTACTTC. It translates to CASSQDLWGSSYEQYF.

Concerning this clone: This specimen includes other DNA sequences encoding the same CDR3. The rearrangement links TRBV4-2 to TRBJ2-3, with a possible D match to TRBD1 (6 bases). CDR3 length: 15 residues. Looked up from germline, CDR1 is LGHNA and CDR2 is YNFKEQ. V shed 3 bases and J shed 1 base, with 11 bases lying between them. The CDR3 bases are TGTGCCAGCAGCCAGCTAGCAGGGGGCACAGATACGCAGTATTTT. It specifies CASSQLAGGTDTQYF.

This rearrangement joins TRBV9 to TRBJ2-1; D is undetermined. The CDR3 has 14 residues. Germline CDR1 reads SGDLS; CDR2 reads YYNGEE. Trimming removed 3 bases from V and 0 bases from J, with 7 bases in between. CDR3 loop: CASSAQSSYNEQFF. CDR3 DNA: TGTGCCAGCAGCGCTCAGAGCTCCTACAATGAGCAGTTCTTC.

The chain joins TRBV11-2 to TRBJ2-1; tentative D call: TRBD2 (6 bases). Germline V gene lookup returns CDR1 SGHAT and CDR2 FQNNGV. Trimming left V 5 bases short and J 5 bases short, with 25 bases between. CDR3 size: 18 residues. For the CDR3, the DNA is TGTGCCAGCAGCCCCTATCCCCAATCAAGCGGGTATCACAATGAGCAGTTCTTC. It yields the protein CASSPYPQSSGYHNEQFF.

This chain joins TRBV18 and TRBJ2-2; 10 bases line up with TRBD2. The V segment lost 3 bases and the J segment 3 bases; nucleotides outside the gene matches: 7. The CDR3 has 17 amino acids. CDR1 and CDR2 (germline): KGHSH, LQKENI. CDR3 sequence: CASSPTPAGGYTGELFF. CDR3 coding DNA: TGTGCCAGCTCACCTACTCCAGCGGGAGGGTACACCGGGGAGCTGTTTTTT.

V usage is TRBV5-1 and J usage is TRBJ2-3; D is possibly TRBD2 (7 bases). Germline assignment: CDR1 SGHRS and CDR2 YFSETQ. The CDR3 loop spans 15 amino acids. With 0 bases removed from V and 3 bases from J, the gap between germline ends came to 11 bases. CDR3 sequence: CASSLVGGPTDTQYF. Here the CDR3 DNA reads TGCGCCAGCAGCTTGGTCGGGGGGCCGACAGATACGCAGTATTTT. Full variable domain (outside the CDR3, taken from reference TRBV5-1 and TRBJ2-3): KAGVTQTPRYLIKTRGQQVTLSCSPISGHRSVSWYQQTPGQGLQFLFEYFSETQRNKGNFPGRFSGRQFSNSRSEMNVSTLELGDSALYLCASSLVGGPTDTQYFGPGTRLTVL.

The chain uses TRBV7-8 and TRBJ2-3, with 8 positions matching TRBD2. The CDR3 consists of 17 residues. CDR1 is SGHVS, CDR2 FQNEAQ, per germline. Losses at the gene ends were 0 bases for V and 7 bases for J; bases not matched to a gene: 12. The DNA for the CDR3 is TGTGCCAGCAGCTTAGCGGCCGGGAGGGCCAGGAGGAATACGCAGTATTTT. Its protein is CASSLAAGRARRNTQYF.

This chain joins TRBV28 and TRBJ2-1, with a tentative D call TRBD2 (5 bases). Germline-derived CDR1 and CDR2 are MDHEN and SYDVKM. This CDR3 region has 14 residues. V lost 3 bases to trimming and J lost 4 bases, with 10 bases between them. This chain's CDR3 is CASSLEDFYNEQFF. CDR3 DNA: TGTGCCAGCAGTTTGGAGGACTTTTACAATGAGCAGTTCTTC.

The chain has TRBV4-2 and TRBJ2-7; TRBD2 agrees at 11 bases. The CDR3 spans 17 residues. Germline V gene data show CDR1 as LGHNA and CDR2 as YNFKEQ. The J segment lost 2 bases and the V segment lost 5 bases, leaving 11 bases of the junction unmatched. The CDR3 coding sequence is TGTGCCAGCAGCGAAGCTACCGGGACTAGCGGCCCCTACGAGCAGTACTTC. It yields the protein CASSEATGTSGPYEQYF.

The chain combines TRBV10-1 with TRBJ1-3; D uncertain. Per the germline V gene, CDR1 is WNHNN and CDR2 is SYGVQD (reference sequence). Trimming removed 5 bases at V and 0 bases at J, with 17 bases between. This CDR3 contains 17 residues. The CDR3 nucleotides read TGCGCCAGCAGTCTCCGACGGACTAATCGCTCTGGAAACACCATATATTTT. It encodes CASSLRRTNRSGNTIYF.

This chain joins TRBV9 and TRBJ2-3, with a weak D call TRBD2 (6 bases). The CDR3 has 14 residues. The germline gives CDR1 SGDLS, CDR2 YYNGEE. V shed 5 bases and J shed 3 bases, with 13 bases lying between them. The CDR3 spells CASRGGGSTDTQYF. CDR3 nucleotides: TGTGCCAGCAGGGGAGGAGGGAGTACAGATACGCAGTATTTT.